The 20 T cell receptor beta chains given below trace back to one sample, sequenced in a study of blood T cell repertoires in COVID-19. Clones were read by immunoSEQ multiplex PCR, and TCRdb kept only the in-frame ones, dropping some. The sample contains 150,000 to 200,000 clones, 76% of which appear only once. Input material: PBMCs or T cells enriched from blood (not recorded which). The receptors were gathered from a woman aged 45-65 years with acute COVID-19.

V and J are TRBV28 and TRBJ2-1, with D possibly matching TRBD2 (6 bases). CDR3 length: 14 amino acids. V lost 2 bases, J lost 6 bases, and 11 bases lay in between. The germline CDR1 and CDR2 sequences are MDHEN and SYDVKM. CDR3: CASSLAGRSNEQFF. CDR3 nucleotides: TGTGCCAGCAGTTTAGCGGGGAGAAGCAATGAGCAGTTCTTC.

This chain joins TRBV6-5 and TRBJ2-5, with 7 bases fitting TRBD2. V shed 6 bases, J shed 2 bases, and the junction held 6 bases outside the gene matches. The CDR3 sequence is 14 residues long. CDR1 is MNHEY, CDR2 SVGAGI, per germline. In DNA, the CDR3 is TGTGCCAGCAGCCCAACGGGGGGACAAGAGACCCAGTACTTC. As protein: CASSPTGGQETQYF.

The gene calls are TRBV18 and TRBJ2-7; maybe TRBD1 (6 bases). Germline CDR1 and CDR2: KGHSH and LQKENI. CDR3 size: 14 residues. The ends were cut back, 3 bases at V and 7 bases at J, with 16 bases in the middle. DNA for the CDR3: TGTGCCAGCTCACCGCCCCAGGGGCTGAGGGAGCAGTACGTC. Protein sequence: CASSPPQGLREQYV.

The chain recombines TRBV5-6 with TRBJ2-5, with 12 bases aligning to TRBD2. CDR1 and CDR2 from the germline V gene are SGHDT and YYEEEE. The ends lost 1 base at V and 3 bases at J; junction bases unmatched: 4. CDR3 length equals 16 residues. The CDR3 reads CASSLRSSGGEETQYF. The DNA for the CDR3 is TGTGCCAGCAGCTTGAGGTCTAGCGGGGGGGAAGAGACCCAGTACTTC.

V usage is TRBV7-2 and J usage is TRBJ2-3; a weak D match, TRBD2 (6 bases). This CDR3 has 17 amino acids. The germline gives CDR1 SGHTA, CDR2 FQGNSA. V was cut by 1 base and J by 2 bases, with 16 bases left in between. The CDR3 DNA follows: TGTGCCAGCAGCTTAGTAGGCACGGGACTCTCCACAGATACGCAGTATTTT. Protein sequence: CASSLVGTGLSTDTQYF.

The chain combines TRBV7-9 with TRBJ1-4, with D hard to call. The CDR3 length is 11 residues. CDR1 is SEHNR and CDR2 is FQNEAQ in the germline V gene (reference sequence). This CDR3 reads CAGGNNEKLFF. Written as DNA, the CDR3 is TGTGCTGGCGGGAATAATGAAAAACTGTTTTTT. Full variable domain (outside the CDR3, taken from reference TRBV7-9 and TRBJ1-4): DTGVSQNPRHKITKRGQNVTFRCDPISEHNRLYWYRQTLGQGPEFLTYFQNEAQLEKSRLLSDRFSAERPKGSFSTLEIQRTEQGDSAMYLCAGGNNEKLFFGSGTQLSVL.

The genes are TRBV9 and TRBJ1-3; TRBD1 might be the D (6 bases). This CDR3 spans 16 amino acids. Trimming removed 0 bases at V and 4 bases at J, with 14 bases between. Germline V gene data show CDR1 as SGDLS and CDR2 as YYNGEE. The CDR3 coding sequence is TGTGCCAGCAGCGTAGAAGTCTGGGGGCCGGGAAACACCATATATTTT. Protein sequence: CASSVEVWGPGNTIYF.

This chain connects TRBV5-1 to TRBJ2-2, with D possibly being TRBD2 (5 bases). Germline CDR1 reads SGHRS; CDR2 reads YFSETQ. There are 18 residues in the CDR3. V was trimmed by 7 bases and J by 4 bases, leaving 26 bases between them. The CDR3 coding sequence is TGCGCCAGCCTACCTACCCCCGGGAACAAAAAATCCACCGGGGAGCTGTTTTTT. This encodes CASLPTPGNKKSTGELFF.

The rearrangement links TRBV29-1 to TRBJ2-3; 8 nucleotides match TRBD2. CDR1 and CDR2 from the germline V gene are SQVTM and ANQGSEA. V lost 6 bases to trimming and J lost 2 bases; unmatched junction nucleotides: 10. This CDR3 region has 15 residues. This CDR3 reads CSVRTGGSFTDTQYF. The CDR3 nucleotides read TGCAGCGTCCGAACGGGAGGGAGTTTCACAGATACGCAGTATTTT.

J is TRBJ2-1 and V is TRBV6-5; D gene unclear. The CDR3 loop spans 16 amino acids. Trimming removed 0 bases from V and 2 bases from J, with 11 bases in between. Germline CDR1 reads MNHEY; CDR2 reads SVGAGI. The CDR3 nucleotides are TGTGCCAGCAGTTACTCACCTAGAACCCCCTACAATGAGCAGTTCTTC. As protein: CASSYSPRTPYNEQFF.

The gene calls are TRBV12-3 or TRBV12-4 and TRBJ1-1, with TRBD1 as a possible D gene (6 bases). This CDR3 contains 13 residues. The ends were cut back, 6 bases at V and 7 bases at J, with 15 bases in the middle. CDR3 sequence reads: CASSSRDKIEAFF. Here the CDR3 DNA reads TGTGCCAGCAGCTCAAGGGACAAAATTGAAGCTTTCTTT.

The genes are TRBV3-1 (or the pseudogene TRBV3-2) and TRBJ2-1; D is possibly TRBD2 (5 bases). Per the germline V gene, CDR1 is LGHDT and CDR2 is YNNKEL (reference sequence). Trimming pared 4 bases from V and 0 bases from J, leaving 13 bases between. This CDR3 has 16 residues. In DNA form, the CDR3 reads TGTGCCAGCAGCCCCGACGGGAAAAGCTCCTACAATGAGCAGTTCTTC. Residues: CASSPDGKSSYNEQFF.

The chain couples TRBV4-2 to TRBJ2-3, with D possibly being TRBD2 (6 bases). The V gene lost 0 bases and the J gene lost 1 base, with 11 bases spanning the gap. Per germline, CDR1 LGHNA and CDR2 YNFKEQ. The CDR3 extends over 16 amino acids. In DNA, the CDR3 is TGTGCCAGCAGCCAAGAAGGGGCTAGCGGCACAGATACGCAGTATTTT. This sequence encodes CASSQEGASGTDTQYF.

The CDR3 here is CASSSPLALHNEQFF. As DNA, the CDR3 is TGTGCCAGCAGCTCCCCCCTAGCACTGCACAATGAGCAGTTCTTC. The rearrangement links TRBV9 to TRBJ2-1; D may be TRBD2 (5 bases). Germline CDR1 SGDLS, CDR2 YYNGEE. This CDR3 is 15 amino acids long. V dropped 4 bases and J dropped 5 bases, with 16 bases sitting between them. Drawing the rest from reference TRBV9 and TRBJ2-1, the complete variable domain is DSGVTQTPKHLITATGQRVTLRCSPRSGDLSVYWYQQSLDQGLQFLIQYYNGEERAKGNILERFSAQQFPDLHSELNLSSLELGDSALYFCASSSPLALHNEQFFGPGTRLTVL.

This clone was recorded once. V usage is TRBV5-1 and J usage is TRBJ2-5; 14 bases are shared with TRBD2. V shed 4 bases and J 0 bases; nucleotides not matched to a gene: 8. In germline, CDR1 is SGHRS, CDR2 YFSETQ. The CDR3 is made up of 18 amino acids. The chain's CDR3 is CASSHPTSGGGHQETQYF. The CDR3 DNA reads TGCGCCAGCAGCCACCCGACTAGCGGGGGGGGCCACCAAGAGACCCAGTACTTC.

The chain links TRBV5-5 to TRBJ2-3, with a tentative D call TRBD1 (6 bases). From germline, CDR1 is SGHKS and CDR2 YYEKEE (reference sequence). The CDR3 contains 16 residues. Trimming cost V 0 bases and J 0 bases, with 11 bases left between them. The CDR3 coding sequence is TGTGCCAGCAGCTTGGGGACAGCTCTGAGCACAGATACGCAGTATTTT. Residues: CASSLGTALSTDTQYF.

V usage is TRBV12-5 and J usage is TRBJ1-1; 9 positions match TRBD1. Germline V gene lookup returns CDR1 LGHNT and CDR2 FRNRAP. This CDR3 spans 12 amino acids. With 1 base clipped from V and 11 bases from J, the junction kept 2 bases outside the gene matches. The CDR3 loop is CASGLGQGEAFF. DNA for the CDR3: TGTGCTAGTGGTTTGGGACAGGGGGAGGCTTTCTTT.

V and J are TRBV9 and TRBJ2-1, with 8 positions matching TRBD2. V was pared by 0 bases and J by 3 bases, with 2 bases of the junction left unmatched. Germline assignment: CDR1 SGDLS and CDR2 YYNGEE. The CDR3 is 15 residues long. In DNA form, the CDR3 reads TGTGCCAGCAGCGTAGCGGGGGGGCTCTACAATGAGCAGTTCTTC. The encoded protein is CASSVAGGLYNEQFF.

This clone was detected a few times. Other DNA variants within this sample encode the same CDR3. V and J are TRBV7-3 and TRBJ2-3; 12 bases align to TRBD2. Germline CDR1 is SGHTA and CDR2 is FQGTGA. Germline trimming cut 1 base from V and 3 bases from J; bases unmatched to any gene: 2. CDR3 length equals 16 residues. CDR3 amino acids: CASSLIGLAGTDTQYF. As DNA, the CDR3 is TGTGCCAGCAGCTTAATAGGACTAGCGGGGACAGATACGCAGTATTTT.

Only a few counts were recorded for this clone. The rearrangement uses TRBV28 and TRBJ2-7; 9 bases agree with TRBD2. The V and J ends lost 4 bases and 2 bases, in that order; junction bases with no gene match: 9. The CDR3 runs to 16 residues. Germline CDR1 is MDHEN and CDR2 is SYDVKM. DNA for the CDR3: TGTGCCAGCAGTTACACTATGCGGGGGGGGACCTACGAGCAGTACGTC. Protein: CASSYTMRGGTYEQYV.